The next 5 T cell receptor beta chains were all read from a single sample in a study of T cells in Graves' hyperthyroidism and ophthalmopathy. The investigators amplified TCR beta CDR3 regions from RNA transcripts. HTBI primers were employed in a first-round RT-PCR of the TCR CDR3. From the multiplex PCR reads, TCRdb called clonotypes with MiXCR, one entry per CDR3 protein. This table has some 500,000 distinct CDR3 sequences, approximately 15% appearing once. What was sequenced was blood. The receptors here all came from a woman between 18 and 29 years old with Graves' hyperthyroidism.

A few counts support this clonotype. The genes are TRBV7-6 and TRBJ2-7, with 11 bases aligning to TRBD2. The CDR3 runs to 15 residues. After removal of 5 bases from V and 3 bases from J, the junction contained 6 bases not matched to a gene. Looked up from germline, CDR1 is SGHVS and CDR2 is FNYEAQ. The CDR3 coding sequence is TGTGCCAGCAGCAAGGGACTAGCGGATTACTACGAGCAGTACGTC. Residues: CASSKGLADYYEQYV.

As regards this clonotype: One end of the junction fails to match germline, which may point to a read error. The chain combines TRBV6-1 with TRBJ1-3; D is uncertain. Looked up from germline, CDR1 is MNHNS and CDR2 is SASEGT. The CDR3 totals 15 residues. CDR3 region: CASRLDRASANTIYF. In nucleotides, the CDR3 is TGTGCCAGCAGACTCGACCGTGCGTCTGCAAACACCATATATTTT.

This clonotype was detected many times. The chain uses TRBV18 and TRBJ1-3, with D perhaps TRBD1 (6 bases). V lost 1 base, J lost 2 bases, and 9 bases lay in between. This CDR3 has 15 amino acids. In germline, CDR1 is KGHSH, CDR2 LQKENI. For the CDR3, the DNA is TGTGCCAGCTCACCACAGGGGGATGCTGGAAACACCATATATTTT. Protein sequence: CASSPQGDAGNTIYF.

This clonotype was found many times. V usage is TRBV30 and J usage is TRBJ2-5; TRBD2 matches 13 bases. Germline trimming cut 0 bases from V and 2 bases from J; bases unmatched to any gene: 3. Germline CDR1 GTSNPN, CDR2 SVGIG (reference sequence). The CDR3 consists of 16 residues. CDR3 bases: TGTGCCTGGAGTGTAGGACTAGCGGGAGAACAAGAGACCCAGTACTTC. Amino acid sequence: CAWSVGLAGEQETQYF.

The V gene is TRBV7-9, the J gene TRBJ2-2, with a tentative D call TRBD2 (6 bases). The V end was cut by 2 bases, the J end by 7 bases, with 14 bases between. The germline CDR1 and CDR2 sequences are SEHNR and FQNEAQ (reference sequence). CDR3 size: 15 residues. CDR3: CASSLRGIEGGELFF. The CDR3 DNA sequence: TGTGCCAGCAGCTTACGGGGGATCGAAGGCGGGGAGCTGTTTTTT.